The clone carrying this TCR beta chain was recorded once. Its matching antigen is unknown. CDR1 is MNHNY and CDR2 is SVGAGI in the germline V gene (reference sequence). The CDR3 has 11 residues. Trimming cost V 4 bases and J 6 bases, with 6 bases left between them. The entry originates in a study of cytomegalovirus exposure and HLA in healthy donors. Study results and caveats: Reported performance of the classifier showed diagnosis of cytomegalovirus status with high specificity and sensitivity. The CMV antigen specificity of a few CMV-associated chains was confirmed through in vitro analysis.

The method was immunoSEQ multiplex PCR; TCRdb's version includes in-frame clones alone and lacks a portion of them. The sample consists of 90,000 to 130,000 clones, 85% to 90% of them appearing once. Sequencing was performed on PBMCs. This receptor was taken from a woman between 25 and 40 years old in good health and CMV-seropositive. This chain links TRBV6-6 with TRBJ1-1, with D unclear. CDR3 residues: CASSSGSEAFF. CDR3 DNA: TGTGCCAGCAGTTCCGGGTCTGAAGCTTTCTTT.